The rows below give T cell receptor beta chains drawn from one sample of a study of CD4 T cells in relation to SARS-CoV-2 and coronaviruses. These receptors are not linked to any known antigen. Sequencing was performed with immunoSEQ multiplex PCR; in TCRdb, only in-frame clones are kept and a portion is missing. This table holds some 30,000 clones, about 76% found once. The sample comprised CD4+ T cells from PBMCs, cultured in vitro. These receptors were obtained from a human donor in good health. The CDR3 runs from the conserved cysteine through the conserved F or W. The order of the fields is V gene, D gene, J gene, clone size, CDR3 protein. A D gene is named only where the DNA matches it firmly. Clone size is shown for a subset of rows, as once, few, many or a class of expanded clone.

V: TRBV7-6; D: TRBD2; J: TRBJ2-3; size: .; CDR3: CASSSYSGRSTDTQYF
V: TRBV2; D: TRBD1; J: TRBJ1-4; size: .; CDR3: CASREQGAPNEKLFF
V: TRBV7-9; D: .; J: TRBJ2-1; size: .; CDR3: CASTSSGREPYNEQFF
V: TRBV30; D: .; J: TRBJ1-1; size: .; CDR3: CAWSVRGGTEAFF
V: TRBV6-5; D: .; J: TRBJ1-5; size: .; CDR3: CASTPGAGAISPQHF
V: TRBV19; D: .; J: TRBJ1-5; size: few; CDR3: CASSAGVLQPQHF
V: TRBV7-3; D: TRBD2; J: TRBJ2-3; size: .; CDR3: CASSSGGSGTDTQYF
V: TRBV19; D: TRBD1; J: TRBJ1-2; size: .; CDR3: CASSPGGGNYGYTF
V: TRBV4-3; D: .; J: TRBJ2-7; size: .; CDR3: CASSQTRTNEQYF
V: TRBV3-1/TRBV3-2; D: .; J: TRBJ1-1; size: .; CDR3: CASSLREWTEAFF
V: TRBV2; D: .; J: TRBJ1-6; size: few; CDR3: CASSGGNSPLHF
V: TRBV4-2; D: .; J: TRBJ1-5; size: .; CDR3: CASSQDLGRVRHQPQHF
V: TRBV6-6; D: .; J: TRBJ2-3; size: .; CDR3: CASSYSGESTDTQYF
V: TRBV12-3/TRBV12-4; D: .; J: TRBJ1-2; size: few; CDR3: CASSILTNYGYTF
V: TRBV29-1; D: TRBD2; J: TRBJ2-1; size: .; CDR3: CSVGTSENFYNEQFF
V: TRBV18; D: TRBD1; J: TRBJ2-7; size: .; CDR3: CASSPSGGVNEQYF
V: TRBV28; D: .; J: TRBJ2-7; size: .; CDR3: CASTDPRLGGYEQYF
V: TRBV30; D: .; J: TRBJ2-5; size: .; CDR3: CAWSFTQETQYF
V: TRBV7-9; D: TRBD2; J: TRBJ2-5; size: .; CDR3: CASSPSGGGETQYF
V: TRBV10-3; D: .; J: TRBJ2-5; size: .; CDR3: CAISVGGAQETQYF
V: TRBV19; D: .; J: TRBJ2-6; size: .; CDR3: CASSIRSAGIISGANVLTF
V: TRBV5-5; D: TRBD2; J: TRBJ2-1; size: .; CDR3: CASSLRAGAGNNEQFF
V: TRBV4-3; D: .; J: TRBJ1-1; size: once; CDR3: CASSQVWAGRGVTEAFF
V: TRBV6-5; D: .; J: TRBJ2-5; size: .; CDR3: CASKQTGLQETQYF
V: TRBV5-4; D: TRBD2; J: TRBJ2-1; size: .; CDR3: CASSEREGSYNEQFF